The T cell receptor (beta chain) described here comes from a study of T cell responses to AZD1222 COVID-19 vaccine. Points on this clone: The target antigen is unknown.

Data came from immunoSEQ multiplex PCR; TCRdb stores just in-frame clones and leaves some out. Of around 100,000 clones listed, 80% to 90% were seen once; the top ten hold 20% to 25%. Study conclusions and caveats: Unmutated variant regions are reportedly targeted by nearly half of spike-specific TCRs. Mapped onto spike, vaccine-associated CD4 TCRs spanned it and were dominant at 160-218 and 743-854.

This CDR3 comprises 15 residues. V was pared by 3 bases and J by 4 bases, with 14 bases between. The germline CDR1 and CDR2 sequences are LNHDA and SQIVND (reference sequence). The receptor's source is an adult in good health. This chain links TRBV19 with TRBJ2-3, with D uncertain. The sequencing here drew on peripheral blood, taken on day 0 of AZD1222 vaccination. The CDR3 sequence is CASSIPNRGSDTQYF. CDR3 bases: TGTGCCAGTAGTATCCCGAACCGTGGATCAGATACGCAGTATTTT.